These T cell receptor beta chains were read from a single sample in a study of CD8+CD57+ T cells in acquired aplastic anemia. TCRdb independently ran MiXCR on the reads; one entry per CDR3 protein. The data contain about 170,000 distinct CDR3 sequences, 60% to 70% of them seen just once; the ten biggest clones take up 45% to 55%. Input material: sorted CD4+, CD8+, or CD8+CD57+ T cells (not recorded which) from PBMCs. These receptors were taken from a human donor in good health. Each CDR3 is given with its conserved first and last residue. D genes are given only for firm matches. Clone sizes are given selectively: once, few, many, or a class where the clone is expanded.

CDR3aa: CSVVVGDQPQHF
CDR3nt: TGCAGCGTTGTTGTGGGGGATCAGCCCCAGCATTTT
abundance: NA
j_gene: TRBJ1-5
d_gene: NA
v_gene: TRBV29-1

CDR3aa: CASSQNTDYGYTF
CDR3nt: TGTGCCAGCAGCCAAAACACAGACTATGGCTACACCTTC
abundance: once
j_gene: TRBJ1-2
d_gene: NA
v_gene: TRBV7-9

CDR3aa: CSARRDEQFF
CDR3nt: TGCAGTGCTAGAAGAGATGAGCAGTTCTTC
abundance: once
j_gene: TRBJ2-1
d_gene: NA
v_gene: TRBV20-1

CDR3aa: CASSQVAGGQHSYEQYF
CDR3nt: TGTGCCAGCAGCCAAGTAGCGGGAGGCCAACACTCCTACGAGCAGTACTTC
abundance: NA
j_gene: TRBJ2-7
d_gene: TRBD2
v_gene: TRBV7-3

CDR3aa: CASSQMEGATEAFF
CDR3nt: TGTGCCAGCAGTCAGATGGAGGGGGCCACTGAAGCTTTCTTT
abundance: many
j_gene: TRBJ1-1
d_gene: TRBD1
v_gene: TRBV7-9

CDR3aa: CASSQTGTTNYGYTF
CDR3nt: TGCGCCAGCAGCCAAACAGGAACAACTAACTATGGCTACACCTTC
abundance: many
j_gene: TRBJ1-2
d_gene: NA
v_gene: TRBV4-3

CDR3aa: CASSERKSSYNEQFF
CDR3nt: TGTGCCAGCAGTGAACGGAAGAGCTCCTACAATGAGCAGTTCTTC
abundance: many
j_gene: TRBJ2-1
d_gene: NA
v_gene: TRBV6-1

CDR3aa: CASSRQYSPLHF
CDR3nt: TGTGCCAGTAGTCGTCAGTATTCACCCCTCCACTTT
abundance: NA
j_gene: TRBJ1-6
d_gene: NA
v_gene: TRBV19

CDR3aa: CASSIGRRTEAFF
CDR3nt: TGTGCCAGTAGTATAGGTAGGAGAACTGAAGCTTTCTTT
abundance: NA
j_gene: TRBJ1-1
d_gene: NA
v_gene: TRBV19

CDR3aa: CAITADRDNSPLHF
CDR3nt: TGTGCCATTACGGCAGACAGGGATAATTCACCCCTCCACTTT
abundance: NA
j_gene: TRBJ1-6
d_gene: TRBD1
v_gene: TRBV10-3

CDR3aa: CATSDSLAGGRHEQYF
CDR3nt: TGTGCCACCAGTGACTCCCTAGCGGGAGGTCGCCACGAGCAGTACTTC
abundance: NA
j_gene: TRBJ2-7
d_gene: TRBD2
v_gene: TRBV24-1

CDR3aa: CATQSRDRGLHEQFF
CDR3nt: TGTGCCACCCAGAGTCGGGACAGGGGGCTTCATGAGCAGTTCTTC
abundance: NA
j_gene: TRBJ2-1
d_gene: TRBD1
v_gene: TRBV24-1

CDR3aa: CASWGAAGQETQYF
CDR3nt: TGTGCCAGCTGGGGGGCGGCAGGCCAAGAGACCCAGTACTTC
abundance: once
j_gene: TRBJ2-5
d_gene: NA
v_gene: TRBV24-1

CDR3aa: CASTPGGSGANVLTF
CDR3nt: TGTGCCAGCACCCCGGGGGGATCTGGGGCCAACGTCCTGACTTTC
abundance: NA
j_gene: TRBJ2-6
d_gene: TRBD2
v_gene: TRBV7-9

CDR3aa: CATSVPGTGHSYEQYF
CDR3nt: TGTGCCACCAGTGTCCCCGGGACTGGCCACTCCTACGAGCAGTACTTC
abundance: NA
j_gene: TRBJ2-7
d_gene: NA
v_gene: TRBV24-1

CDR3aa: CASSFTGGDGYTF
CDR3nt: TGTGCCAGCAGCTTCACAGGGGGCGATGGCTACACCTTC
abundance: few
j_gene: TRBJ1-2
d_gene: TRBD1
v_gene: TRBV7-2

CDR3aa: CSARRRGEWGGELFF
CDR3nt: TGCAGTGCTAGGAGACGGGGGGAGTGGGGCGGGGAGCTGTTTTTT
abundance: many
j_gene: TRBJ2-2
d_gene: TRBD2
v_gene: TRBV20-1

CDR3aa: CASSILIGRYTQYF
CDR3nt: TGTGCCAGTAGTATCCTTATTGGCCGCTATACGCAGTATTTT
abundance: NA
j_gene: TRBJ2-3
d_gene: NA
v_gene: TRBV19

CDR3aa: CASSLGQGNHEQYF
CDR3nt: TGTGCCAGCAGCTTAGGACAGGGGAACCACGAGCAGTACTTC
abundance: many
j_gene: TRBJ2-7
d_gene: TRBD1
v_gene: TRBV11-2

CDR3aa: CAWSTGDSTGETQYF
CDR3nt: TGTGCCTGGAGTACCGGAGACAGCACGGGGGAGACCCAGTACTTC
abundance: many
j_gene: TRBJ2-5
d_gene: NA
v_gene: TRBV30

CDR3aa: CASSLTRDPYNEQFF
CDR3nt: TGTGCCAGCAGCTTAACACGGGACCCCTACAATGAGCAGTTCTTC
abundance: NA
j_gene: TRBJ2-1
d_gene: NA
v_gene: TRBV7-6

CDR3aa: CATSWSGKYNEQFF
CDR3nt: TGTGCCACCAGCTGGAGCGGGAAGTACAATGAGCAGTTCTTC
abundance: NA
j_gene: TRBJ2-1
d_gene: TRBD2
v_gene: TRBV15

CDR3aa: CATSDKGQAKETQYF
CDR3nt: TGTGCCACCAGTGATAAGGGACAGGCCAAAGAGACCCAGTACTTC
abundance: NA
j_gene: TRBJ2-5
d_gene: TRBD1
v_gene: TRBV24-1

CDR3aa: CASSTWDSYGYTF
CDR3nt: TGTGCCAGCAGTACCTGGGACAGCTATGGCTACACCTTC
abundance: NA
j_gene: TRBJ1-2
d_gene: TRBD1
v_gene: TRBV2

CDR3aa: CASSVGGGVYNEQFF
CDR3nt: TGTGCCAGCAGCGTAGGGGGGGGGGTCTACAATGAGCAGTTCTTC
abundance: many
j_gene: TRBJ2-1
d_gene: TRBD2
v_gene: TRBV9

CDR3aa: CSARRDGNTETFF
CDR3nt: TGCAGTGCTAGGCGCGATGGGAACACTGAAACTTTCTTT
abundance: NA
j_gene: TRBJ1-1
d_gene: NA
v_gene: TRBV20-1

CDR3aa: CASSFAGGAGEQYF
CDR3nt: TGTGCCAGCAGCTTCGCCGGGGGGGCGGGCGAGCAGTACTTC
abundance: NA
j_gene: TRBJ2-7
d_gene: TRBD2
v_gene: TRBV5-5

CDR3aa: CAISEGYEQYF
CDR3nt: TGTGCCATCAGTGAGGGTTACGAGCAGTACTTC
abundance: NA
j_gene: TRBJ2-7
d_gene: NA
v_gene: TRBV10-3

CDR3aa: CSARERTSGYNEQFF
CDR3nt: TGCAGTGCTAGAGAGCGAACTAGCGGTTACAATGAGCAGTTCTTC
abundance: many
j_gene: TRBJ2-1
d_gene: TRBD2
v_gene: TRBV20-1

CDR3aa: CASSLEASSYNEQLF
CDR3nt: TGTGCCAGCAGCTTAGAGGCGAGCTCCTACAATGAGCAGCTCTTC
abundance: NA
j_gene: TRBJ2-1
d_gene: NA
v_gene: TRBV7-3

CDR3aa: CASSLGRAETQYF
CDR3nt: TGTGCCAGCAGTTTAGGCAGGGCCGAGACCCAGTACTTC
abundance: few
j_gene: TRBJ2-5
d_gene: NA
v_gene: TRBV12-3/TRBV12-4

CDR3aa: CASSVGTSGTGDEQYF
CDR3nt: TGTGCCAGCAGCGTAGGGACTAGCGGGACTGGGGACGAGCAGTACTTC
abundance: many
j_gene: TRBJ2-7
d_gene: TRBD2
v_gene: TRBV9

CDR3aa: CAISGTAYNEQFF
CDR3nt: TGTGCCATCAGCGGGACAGCCTACAATGAGCAGTTCTTC
abundance: once
j_gene: TRBJ2-1
d_gene: TRBD1
v_gene: TRBV10-3

CDR3aa: CASSLRGNTGELFF
CDR3nt: TGTGCCAGCAGCTTAAGGGGGAACACCGGGGAGCTGTTTTTT
abundance: once
j_gene: TRBJ2-2
d_gene: NA
v_gene: TRBV7-9

CDR3aa: CASSFRSWGEMNTEAFF
CDR3nt: TGTGCCAGCAGTTTTAGGTCTTGGGGGGAAATGAACACTGAAGCTTTCTTT
abundance: NA
j_gene: TRBJ1-1
d_gene: NA
v_gene: TRBV28

CDR3aa: CASSSQGWGNQPQHF
CDR3nt: TGTGCCAGCAGTTCACAGGGTTGGGGCAATCAGCCCCAGCATTTT
abundance: NA
j_gene: TRBJ1-5
d_gene: NA
v_gene: TRBV6-5

CDR3aa: CAISELDRVDNEQFF
CDR3nt: TGTGCCATCAGTGAGCTGGACAGGGTGGACAATGAGCAGTTCTTC
abundance: NA
j_gene: TRBJ2-1
d_gene: TRBD1
v_gene: TRBV10-3

CDR3aa: CASSSGTCELLF
CDR3nt: TGTGCCAGCAGCTCGGGGACGTGCGAGCTGCTTTTT
abundance: NA
j_gene: TRBJ2-2
d_gene: NA
v_gene: TRBV7-9

CDR3aa: CASSEIRANYNEQFF
CDR3nt: TGTGCCAGCAGTGAAATCCGGGCCAACTACAATGAGCAGTTCTTC
abundance: few
j_gene: TRBJ2-1
d_gene: NA
v_gene: TRBV6-4

CDR3aa: CSARASRNIQYF
CDR3nt: TGCAGTGCTAGAGCCTCCCGAAACATTCAGTACTTC
abundance: NA
j_gene: TRBJ2-4
d_gene: NA
v_gene: TRBV20-1

CDR3aa: CATHRTNTEAFF
CDR3nt: TGTGCCACACATAGGACGAACACTGAAGCTTTCTTT
abundance: once
j_gene: TRBJ1-1
d_gene: NA
v_gene: TRBV10-3

CDR3aa: CASSLQGRPYEQYF
CDR3nt: TGTGCCAGCAGCTTACAGGGGAGGCCCTACGAGCAGTACTTC
abundance: NA
j_gene: TRBJ2-7
d_gene: NA
v_gene: TRBV7-8

CDR3aa: CASSSRADYNEQFF
CDR3nt: TGTGCCAGCAGCTCTCGAGCGGACTACAATGAGCAGTTCTTC
abundance: many
j_gene: TRBJ2-1
d_gene: NA
v_gene: TRBV11-2

CDR3aa: CASSSLDGPYEQYF
CDR3nt: TGCGCCAGCAGCTCGTTGGACGGGCCCTACGAGCAGTACTTC
abundance: NA
j_gene: TRBJ2-7
d_gene: NA
v_gene: TRBV5-1

CDR3aa: CASSWTSGMPLDEQYF
CDR3nt: TGTGCCAGCAGCTGGACTAGCGGGATGCCACTCGACGAGCAGTACTTC
abundance: NA
j_gene: TRBJ2-7
d_gene: TRBD2
v_gene: TRBV7-8

CDR3aa: CASSIGSATDTQYF
CDR3nt: TGTGCCAGTAGTATAGGGTCGGCCACAGATACGCAGTATTTT
abundance: few
j_gene: TRBJ2-3
d_gene: NA
v_gene: TRBV19

CDR3aa: CASSELSRHKETQYF
CDR3nt: TGTGCCAGCAGTGAATTGAGTAGGCACAAAGAGACCCAGTACTTC
abundance: NA
j_gene: TRBJ2-5
d_gene: NA
v_gene: TRBV2

CDR3aa: CASSLGRRTGELFF
CDR3nt: TGTGCCAGTAGTTTAGGGAGAAGAACCGGGGAGCTGTTTTTT
abundance: NA
j_gene: TRBJ2-2
d_gene: NA
v_gene: TRBV19